The 2 T cell receptor beta chains listed next were all sequenced from one sample in a study of T cells after yellow fever vaccination. A single record per CDR3 protein comes from TCRdb applying MiXCR to the 5' RACE reads. The table records around 150,000 distinct CDR3 sequences, 6% to 7.5% of them present only once. Specimen: CD4+ T cells sorted from PBMCs, collected 5 to 6 days after the first yellow fever vaccination. Receptor source: a young man who received the YFV17D yellow fever vaccine.

This clonotype was seen a handful of times. This sequence joins TRBV7-2 and TRBJ2-1; 10 positions match TRBD2. The germline CDR1 and CDR2 sequences are SGHTA and FQGNSA. J lost 2 bases, V lost 1 base, and 2 bases had no gene match. The CDR3 loop spans 16 amino acids. CDR3 DNA sequence: TGTGCCAGCAGCTTAGTACTAGCGGGGACCTACAATGAGCAGTTCTTC. Amino acid sequence: CASSLVLAGTYNEQFF.

With respect to this clonotype: Germline and junction disagree at one end, which may indicate a read error. This chain uses TRBV19 with TRBJ2-5; D unresolved. Germline V gene sequence: CDR1 LNHDA, CDR2 SQIVND (reference sequence). CDR3 length: 14 residues. CDR3 amino acids: CAGSSRSASETQYF. DNA of the CDR3: TGTGCCGGTAGTAGTCGGAGTGCTTCAGAGACCCAGTACTTC.